This TCR beta chain is from a study of CD8+ T cells in alopecia areata. Findings and caveats of the study: Clarity of TCR sharing across patients fell short of that in mice, possibly HLA-related. Sequencing of scalp samples also captures resident alphabeta T cells of normal skin.

Punch biopsies of lesional scalp, plus peripheral blood, were taken from alopecia areata patients. Sorting of PBMCs yielded the CD4+ and CD8+ T cells. Extracted from the samples, RNA was reverse transcribed into cDNA to serve as the sequencing template. Profiling relied on immunoSEQ multiplex PCR, and the TCRdb table lists in-frame clones only, not all of them. The table records approximately 58,000 clones, roughly two fifths of them present only once. This clone was detected only a few times. The antigen remains unidentified. This CDR3 has 12 residues. Trimming shortened V by 5 bases and J by 5 bases, and 9 bases separated the two germline ends. Germline V gives CDR1 SEHNR, CDR2 FQNEAQ (reference sequence).

The sample comprised NKG2D-low CD8+ T cells sorted from blood. This chain joins TRBV7-9 and TRBJ1-1; a weak D match, TRBD1 (6 bases). The source is a human donor with alopecia areata. The CDR3 DNA reads as TGTGCCAGCAGCCCGCAGGGGACTGAAGCTTTCTTT. Protein sequence: CASSPQGTEAFF.